These T cell receptor beta chains were read from a single sample in a study of blood T cell repertoires in COVID-19. This table comes from immunoSEQ multiplex PCR, and its TCRdb copy is limited to in-frame clones, with some not included. The sample lists under 250,000 clones, about 82% occurring once. Sequenced sample: peripheral blood. These receptors were collected from a woman of 80 years or more with COVID-19, enrolled during active disease. Each CDR3 is given with its conserved first and last residue. Each record gives: D gene, J gene, clone size, V gene, CDR3 DNA, CDR3 protein. The D gene is left open where the match is weak. Part of the rows lack a size; the others show once, few, many or a class for expanded clones.

D: TRBD1; J: TRBJ1-1; size: medium-sized; V: TRBV9; DNA: TGTGCCAGCAGCGTAGGGGACAGGGGACGGGACTCTGAAGCTTTCTTT; CDR3: CASSVGDRGRDSEAFF
D: TRBD1; J: TRBJ1-2; size: -; V: TRBV5-1; DNA: TGCGCCAGCAGCCTCACACAGGGGAACAACTATGGCTACACCTTC; CDR3: CASSLTQGNNYGYTF
D: -; J: TRBJ1-6; size: -; V: TRBV7-9; DNA: TGTGCCAGCGACTCCCCTAATTCACCCCTCCACTTT; CDR3: CASDSPNSPLHF
D: TRBD1; J: TRBJ2-6; size: -; V: TRBV5-1; DNA: TGCGCCAGCAGCTTCGGGGACAGGTTCTCTGGGGCCAACGTCCTGACTTTC; CDR3: CASSFGDRFSGANVLTF
D: TRBD2; J: TRBJ2-7; size: -; V: TRBV18; DNA: TGTGCCAGCTCACCCGGACTAGCGGGGGCCTACGAGCAGTACTTC; CDR3: CASSPGLAGAYEQYF
D: TRBD2; J: TRBJ2-3; size: -; V: TRBV5-1; DNA: TGCGCCAGCAGCTTGGGTACTAGCGGTAACCCAGATACGCAGTATTTT; CDR3: CASSLGTSGNPDTQYF
D: -; J: TRBJ1-2; size: once; V: TRBV4-1; DNA: TGCGCCAGCAGCCAAGATCGGACGGGATCGGGTGGCTACACCTTC; CDR3: CASSQDRTGSGGYTF
D: -; J: TRBJ1-6; size: few; V: TRBV5-1; DNA: TGCGCCAGCAGCTTGGGACAGTGGGATAATTCACCCCTCCACTTT; CDR3: CASSLGQWDNSPLHF
D: -; J: TRBJ1-4; size: -; V: TRBV5-5; DNA: TGTGCCAGCAGCTTGGATGTTGGGGGCTTATCCGAAAAACTGTTTTTT; CDR3: CASSLDVGGLSEKLFF
D: TRBD1; J: TRBJ1-5; size: -; V: TRBV3-1/TRBV3-2; DNA: TGTGCCAGCAGCCAAGGGACAGGCCCGGTCCAGCCCCAGCATTTT; CDR3: CASSQGTGPVQPQHF
D: -; J: TRBJ2-2; size: -; V: TRBV28; DNA: TGTGCCAGCAGCCCCCAGGAGGGCTCGAACACCGGGGAGCTGTTTTTT; CDR3: CASSPQEGSNTGELFF
D: TRBD1; J: TRBJ1-6; size: -; V: TRBV4-3; DNA: TGCGCCAGCAGTCTCCGACGACAGGGGAACTCACCCCTCCACTTT; CDR3: CASSLRRQGNSPLHF
D: TRBD2; J: TRBJ2-1; size: -; V: TRBV14; DNA: TGTGCCAGCAGCCAAGGGGGCAGCGGGGCTTCCAATGAGCAGTTCTTC; CDR3: CASSQGGSGASNEQFF
D: TRBD2; J: TRBJ2-5; size: -; V: TRBV10-3; DNA: TGTGCCATCAGTGTGTCTAGCGGGGGAGAGACCCAGTACTTC; CDR3: CAISVSSGGETQYF